These 21 T cell receptor beta chains share one sample of origin, sequenced in a study of cytomegalovirus exposure and HLA in healthy donors. The primer mix had 60 Vbeta and 13 Jbeta primers. Some clones are missing from TCRdb's copy, which holds only in-frame ones; the method was immunoSEQ multiplex PCR. This table has about 110,000 clones, 76% appearing once. The sample was PBMCs. The source of these receptors is a man aged 40-49 years in good health and CMV-seropositive.

The sample holds one count of this clone. J is TRBJ2-3 and V is TRBV7-9; 14 nucleotides match TRBD2. Per germline, CDR1 SEHNR and CDR2 FQNEAQ (reference sequence). J lost 2 bases, V lost 5 bases, and 3 bases had no gene match. The CDR3 is made up of 16 amino acids. The CDR3 DNA is TGTGCCAGCAGCCTGACTAGCGGGGGGGCCACAGATACGCAGTATTTT. Protein product: CASSLTSGGATDTQYF.

CDR3 in amino acids: CASSPTAGVSGNTIYF. The CDR3 nucleotides are TGTGCCAGCAGCCCCACGGCCGGGGTGTCAGGAAACACCATATATTTT. The chain joins TRBV11-2 to TRBJ1-3; D uncertain. The CDR3 length is 16 residues. Trimming removed 5 bases from V and 4 bases from J, with 18 bases in between. Germline V CDR1 and CDR2: SGHAT, FQNNGV.

This sequence joins TRBV9 and TRBJ2-3; D perhaps matches TRBD2 (7 bases). The length of the CDR3 is 17 residues. Trimming removed 0 bases from V and 1 base from J, with 15 bases in between. Germline V gene data show CDR1 as SGDLS and CDR2 as YYNGEE. CDR3 nucleotide sequence: TGTGCCAGCAGCGTAGAAGCGCGGGGGCGGGGCACAGATACGCAGTATTTT. Translation: CASSVEARGRGTDTQYF.

The J gene is TRBJ2-5, the V gene TRBV19; D might be TRBD2 (6 bases). The J call may be in error: the DNA end matches TRBJ2-7 better. The CDR3 extends over 14 amino acids. Looked up from germline, CDR1 is LNHDA and CDR2 is SQIVND (reference sequence). The CDR3 DNA sequence: TGTGCCAGTAGTATCGGTCTAGCGTACAGCGAGCAGTACTTC. Translated: CASSIGLAYSEQYF.

The CDR3 DNA reads as TGTGCCAGCAGTGAAGCGAGCCGTGAGTACTTC. Its translation: CASSEASREYF. V usage is TRBV2 and J usage is TRBJ2-7, with D unresolved. V was cut by 0 bases and J by 11 bases, with 8 bases left in between. From germline, CDR1 is SNHLY and CDR2 FYNNEI. The length of the CDR3 is 11 residues.

V and J are TRBV5-4 and TRBJ1-1; no definite D call. This CDR3 region has 15 residues. CDR1 SGHNT and CDR2 YYREEE come from the germline V gene (reference sequence). V shed 0 bases and J shed 3 bases, with 12 bases lying between them. The CDR3 loop is CASSLGGGRDTEAFF. CDR3 nucleotide sequence: TGTGCCAGCAGCTTGGGGGGAGGGAGGGACACTGAAGCTTTCTTT. Full variable domain (missing parts from reference TRBV5-4 and TRBJ1-1): ETGVTQSPTHLIKTRGQQVTLRCSSQSGHNTVSWYQQALGQGPQFIFQYYREEENGRGNFPPRFSGLQFPNYSSELNVNALELDDSALYLCASSLGGGRDTEAFFGQGTRLTVV.

V gene TRBV15 combines with J gene TRBJ1-4; weak D call: TRBD1 (5 bases). This CDR3 is 14 amino acids long. The V end lost 1 base, the J end lost 8 bases, and 11 bases lay between the germline ends. Germline V lookup: CDR1 LNHNV, CDR2 YYDKDF (reference sequence). The CDR3, as DNA: TGTGCCACCAGCAGAGGCAGGGTAGGGGAAAAACTGTTTTTT. Encoded protein: CATSRGRVGEKLFF.

V and J are TRBV18 and TRBJ1-1, with 8 bases that match TRBD1. There are 13 residues in the CDR3. Germline CDR1 reads KGHSH; CDR2 reads LQKENI. V was pared by 5 bases and J by 6 bases, with 5 bases of the junction left unmatched. The CDR3 DNA follows: TGTGCCAGCTCAGCCCAGGGGGCCGCTGAAGCTTTCTTT. The encoded protein is CASSAQGAAEAFF. The variable domain in full, completed from reference TRBV18 and TRBJ1-1, reads NAGVMQNPRHLVRRRGQEARLRCSPMKGHSHVYWYRQLPEEGLKFMVYLQKENIIDESGMPKERFSAEFPKEGPSILRIQQVVRGDSAAYFCASSAQGAAEAFFGQGTRLTVV.

The CDR3 protein is CASKRGALSSYEQYF. The CDR3 nucleotides read TGTGCCAGCAAGCGGGGGGCCTTAAGCTCCTACGAGCAGTACTTC. The V gene is TRBV6-5, the J gene TRBJ2-7, with 9 bases identical to TRBD2. Trimming removed 7 bases from V and 0 bases from J; junction bases left unmatched: 7. Germline CDR1 MNHEY, CDR2 SVGAGI. This CDR3 has 15 residues.

This clone was seen more than once but under ten times. The chain recombines TRBV18 with TRBJ2-2, with 7 bases aligning to TRBD2. V trimming: 1 base; J trimming: 1 base; junction bases outside the gene matches: 3. This CDR3 comprises 16 residues. CDR1 is KGHSH, CDR2 LQKENI, per germline. The CDR3 region is CASSPREGMNTGELFF. In DNA form, the CDR3 reads TGTGCCAGCTCACCACGGGAGGGAATGAACACCGGGGAGCTGTTTTTT.

About this clone itself: Mismatch with germline at one junction end may stem from a read error. This chain links TRBV5-4 with TRBJ2-4; tentative D call: TRBD1 (5 bases). Germline V gene sequence: CDR1 SGHNT, CDR2 YYREEE (reference sequence). The CDR3 totals 15 residues. The CDR3 DNA is TGTGCCAGCAGCCCTGCTGTAGGGGCCAAAAACAGTCAGTACTTC. As protein: CASSPAVGAKNSQYF. Using reference TRBV5-4 and TRBJ2-4 for the parts outside the CDR3, the full variable domain is ETGVTQSPTHLIKTRGQQVTLRCSSQSGHNTVSWYQQALGQGPQFIFQYYREEENGRGNFPPRFSGLQFPNYSSELNVNALELDDSALYLCASSPAVGAKNSQYFGAGTRLSVL.

The genes are TRBV5-5 and TRBJ2-2; D is unresolved. CDR1 SGHKS and CDR2 YYEKEE come from the germline V gene (reference sequence). V was pared by 4 bases and J by 6 bases, with 10 bases between. This CDR3 is 13 amino acids long. This CDR3 is CASSPLTSGELFF. The CDR3 DNA follows: TGTGCCAGCAGCCCACTGACATCCGGGGAGCTGTTTTTT.

This chain joins TRBV28 and TRBJ2-6; D gene uncertain. The CDR3 has 14 amino acids. Trimming stripped 8 bases from V and 0 bases from J, with 8 bases between. Germline-derived CDR1 and CDR2 are MDHEN and SYDVKM. The CDR3 loop reads CASARSSGANVLTF. CDR3 sequence (DNA): TGTGCCAGCGCTAGAAGCTCTGGGGCCAACGTCCTGACTTTC.

This sequence joins TRBV10-2 and TRBJ2-3; D is undetermined. The germline V gene encodes CDR1 WSHSY and CDR2 SAAADI. The CDR3 runs to 14 residues. The V end was cut by 4 bases, the J end by 2 bases, with 10 bases between. As DNA, the CDR3 is TGCGCCAGCAGTGTGCCCGAGATCACAGATACGCAGTATTTT. Translation gives CASSVPEITDTQYF.

The V gene is TRBV30, the J gene TRBJ1-1, with D unclear. Germline CDR1 reads GTSNPN; CDR2 reads SVGIG (reference sequence). This CDR3 is built from 13 residues. Trimming removed 2 bases at V and 3 bases at J, with 10 bases between. The CDR3 DNA reads TGTGCCTGGAGTCCCAGGAAGGACACTGAAGCTTTCTTT. Amino acids: CAWSPRKDTEAFF.

V usage is TRBV5-6 and J usage is TRBJ2-1; TRBD2 matches 9 bases. J gave up 14 bases and V 4 bases, and 13 bases lay outside the gene matches. The CDR3 is 14 amino acids. In germline, CDR1 is SGHDT, CDR2 YYEEEE. The CDR3 reads CASSLTSGLAPEFF. Written as DNA, the CDR3 is TGTGCCAGCAGCCTAACATCGGGACTAGCTCCGGAGTTCTTC.

The V and J genes are TRBV19 and TRBJ2-5; 7 bases map to TRBD1. This CDR3 comprises 14 residues. Germline CDR1 LNHDA, CDR2 SQIVND (reference sequence). V lost 2 bases and J lost 11; bases outside the gene matches: 11. The CDR3 reads CASSISGTALEQYF. The CDR3 DNA reads as TGTGCCAGTAGTATATCCGGGACAGCATTAGAGCAGTACTTC.

This clone occurred once. This sequence joins TRBV18 and TRBJ1-1; D gene unclear. From germline, CDR1 is KGHSH and CDR2 LQKENI. The CDR3 is made up of 12 amino acids. Trimming stripped 6 bases from V and 1 base from J, with 6 bases between. This CDR3 reads CASSRANTEAFF. Here the CDR3 DNA reads TGTGCCAGCTCGAGGGCGAACACTGAAGCTTTCTTT.

The chain has TRBV11-2 and TRBJ1-2; 7 positions match TRBD1. Per the germline V gene, CDR1 is SGHAT and CDR2 is FQNNGV. The CDR3 is 14 residues long. V lost 5 bases, J lost 4 bases, and 7 bases stayed unmatched. For the CDR3, the DNA is TGTGCCAGCAGCCCCGATAACAGGGGCTATGGCTACACCTTC. It codes for CASSPDNRGYGYTF.

The V and J genes are TRBV7-9 and TRBJ1-1; 9 bases agree with TRBD1. In germline, CDR1 is SEHNR, CDR2 FQNEAQ (reference sequence). V gave up 4 bases and J gave up 1 base; unmatched junction bases: 1. CDR3 length: 14 amino acids. The CDR3 is CASSWTGENTEAFF. CDR3 bases: TGTGCCAGCAGCTGGACAGGGGAGAACACTGAAGCTTTCTTT. Filled out from reference TRBV7-9 and TRBJ1-1, the complete variable domain reads DTGVSQNPRHKITKRGQNVTFRCDPISEHNRLYWYRQTLGQGPEFLTYFQNEAQLEKSRLLSDRFSAERPKGSFSTLEIQRTEQGDSAMYLCASSWTGENTEAFFGQGTRLTVV.

The V call is TRBV19, the J call TRBJ2-2; TRBD2 matches at 10 bases. CDR1 is LNHDA, CDR2 SQIVND, per germline (reference sequence). V was pared by 3 bases and J by 3 bases, with 4 bases of the junction left unmatched. This CDR3 spans 16 amino acids. This chain's CDR3 is CASSILGTSDTGELFF. CDR3 in DNA: TGTGCCAGTAGTATCCTCGGGACTAGCGACACCGGGGAGCTGTTTTTT.